The following is a TCR beta chain sequence with its context. Its antigen specificity is not known. No clone much larger than this one lies a single base away; base qualities are absent. The sample originates from a study of PD-1 blockade in classical Hodgkin lymphoma (dated by TCRdb to 2018 to 2020). In the study overall: Nivolumab dosing was 3 mg/kg intravenously every 2 weeks, continuing until either disease progression or unacceptable toxicity. The study used TCR beta sequencing and CyTOF to define a peripheral blood immune signature of response to PD-1 blockade in classical Hodgkin lymphoma. The paper as a whole reports these results and caveats: Among trial patients, those achieving complete response had baseline diversity similar to that of newly diagnosed patients, while diversity was significantly lower in partial responders and progressors. Lower diversity was observed in patients in whom nivolumab was started less than 1 year after ASCT, and these patients were excluded from later analyses so that confounding by immune reconstitution would be avoided. The study was restricted to a single clinical trial cohort, and the causes of repertoire differences, possibly disease activity or prior therapy, were left undefined. Newly diagnosed patients were reported to have lower baseline TCR diversity than healthy donors, and relapsed/refractory patients were reported to have lower baseline TCR diversity still. A significant rise by C4D1 was seen in CD4+ but not CD8+ TCR diversity (p=0.0027 vs p=0.16), with the rise being most apparent in complete responders (p=0.02).

The time point label for this specimen denotes: cycle 4 day 1 (C4D1), after 6 weeks of nivolumab. All trial patients had relapsed after autologous stem cell transplantation, with cohorts A, B and C differing in prior brentuximab vedotin exposure. A total of roughly 60 patients with relapsed/refractory classical Hodgkin lymphoma made up the trial cohort, and each patient's best overall response was complete response, partial response or progressive disease. Trial patients were treated with single-agent nivolumab in the multi-cohort phase II CheckMate 205 trial. An independent review committee assessed best overall response by applying the 2007 International Working Group response criteria. PBMCs from the trial were collected at three points: immediately before nivolumab initiation (C1D1), and during therapy at cycle 2 day 1 and cycle 4 day 1. After peripheral blood was drawn into 8 mL Vacutainer Cell Preparation Tubes, PBMCs were isolated by centrifugation and then cryopreserved.

The Qiagen DNeasy kit was used to extract genomic DNA both from unsorted PBMCs and from the negatively selected CD4+ and CD8+ fractions. TCR beta CDR3 regions were subjected to amplification by immunoSEQ multiplex PCR with primers that anneal to V and J segments. A synthetic immune receptor repertoire was used to minimize amplification bias, and any remaining bias was removed computationally after sequencing. On the study's bioinformatics: Custom Python scripts were used to quantify repertoire diversity as the Shannon entropy index. The unsorted, CD4+ and CD8+ repertoires were each analyzed separately, with the exception of combined analyses, where CD4+ and CD8+ sequences were merged in silico. A clone was considered expanded if an increase in frequency of at least 2-fold after treatment relative to C1D1 was found, and a pseudocount of 0.5 was applied to clones undetected at baseline. Singleton clones were defined as clones with 0 or 1 copy at C1D1, and non-singleton clones were defined as clones with 2 or more copies. Clones expanded in unsorted samples were assigned a CD4+, CD8+ or unknown annotation through matching of protein sequences in sorted samples from the same patient. Wilcoxon tests on paired samples were used to test diversity changes from C1D1 to C4D1. Sourced from immuneACCESS, this table was stored by TCRdb with only in-frame sequences that have V and J called. A share of the clones is absent; for the studies checked, an unresolved V gene accounts for under half, and the remainder has no known explanation. V and J calls and clone size come straight from that table; D and trimming were deduced from the DNA. The sample table contains about 21,000 clones; only one count was recorded for approximately 85% of them. The biggest ten clones account for roughly 13% of the sample.

This specimen consisted of peripheral blood mononuclear cells (PBMCs), obtained before the fourth cycle of nivolumab. This sequence originates from a human donor with classical Hodgkin lymphoma.

CDR3 reads: CASSLGSSGNTIYF. The bases read TGCGCCAGCAGCTTGGGGTCCTCTGGAAACACCATATATTTT. This chain is built from TRBV5-1 and TRBJ1-3; the D gene remains uncertain. The germline V gene gives CDR1 as SGHRS and CDR2 as YFSETQ. Counted from cysteine to phenylalanine, this CDR3 has 14 amino acids. Only the CDR3 DNA stays, 42 bases, in frame from base 1. At the junction V is shortened by 0 bases and J by 0 bases, with 4 bases in between.